These 13 T cell receptor beta chains came from one sample sequenced in a study of blood T cell repertoires in COVID-19. Sequencing used immunoSEQ multiplex PCR; TCRdb keeps in-frame clones, though not all of them. The data contain about 360,000 clones, around 88% of them singletons. Sequenced input: peripheral blood. The receptors were sampled from a young man with active or convalescent COVID-19.

This clone was recorded many times. The chain couples TRBV28 to TRBJ2-1; the match to TRBD2 covers 8 bases. CDR1 MDHEN and CDR2 SYDVKM come from the germline V gene. The CDR3 length is 18 residues. V lost 2 bases to trimming and J lost 7 bases; unmatched junction nucleotides: 16. CDR3 DNA sequence: TGTGCCAGCAGTTTAAGAGTTCTTGTAGCGGGACGTTTGAATGAGCAGTTCTTC. Residues: CASSLRVLVAGRLNEQFF.

The chain employs TRBV4-2 and TRBJ2-4; 10 nucleotides line up with TRBD2. This CDR3 is 16 amino acids long. The V gene end was trimmed by 0 bases and the J gene end by 5 bases; junction bases not matched to a gene: 4. Per the germline V gene, CDR1 is LGHNA and CDR2 is YNFKEQ. This CDR3 is CASSQDLAGEENIQYF. CDR3 DNA: TGTGCCAGCAGCCAAGATCTAGCGGGAGAGGAAAACATTCAGTACTTC.

The rearrangement uses TRBV4-3 and TRBJ2-1; D is perhaps TRBD2 (7 bases). This CDR3 is 15 amino acids long. The germline V gene has CDR1 LGHNA and CDR2 YSLEER. Trimming took off 2 bases at V and 8 bases at J, with 16 bases between the two ends. CDR3 in DNA: TGCGCCAGCAGCCAAATCCAAGGGGGGGACCATGAGCAGTTCTTC. This encodes CASSQIQGGDHEQFF.

The chain combines TRBV7-2 with TRBJ2-7; 9 nucleotides line up with TRBD2. The CDR3 spans 15 residues. J was trimmed by 2 bases and V by 7 bases; bases with no gene match: 9. In germline, CDR1 is SGHTA, CDR2 FQGNSA. CDR3 bases: TGTGCCAGCACCTACTCGACTAGCGGAGCCTACGAGCAGTACTTC. Residues: CASTYSTSGAYEQYF. The variable domain in full, with the rest retrieved from reference TRBV7-2 and TRBJ2-7, is GAGVSQSPSNKVTEKGKDVELRCDPISGHTALYWYRQSLGQGLEFLIYFQGNSAPDKSGLPSDRFSAERTGGSVSTLTIQRTQQEDSAVYLCASTYSTSGAYEQYFGPGTRLTVT.

The V and J genes are TRBV5-4 and TRBJ1-6; 7 bases align to TRBD1. Germline V gene sequence: CDR1 SGHNT, CDR2 YYREEE (reference sequence). V dropped 0 bases and J dropped 4; count of bases not matched to a gene: 1. The CDR3 totals 15 residues. CDR3 sequence (DNA): TGTGCCAGCAGCTTGGGACAGGGTTATAATTCACCCCTCCACTTT. This translates into CASSLGQGYNSPLHF.

This chain joins TRBV9 and TRBJ2-7, with D possibly TRBD1 on 9 matching bases. CDR3 length: 15 residues. Germline CDR1 reads SGDLS; CDR2 reads YYNGEE. The V end was cut by 3 bases, the J end by 5 bases, with 18 bases between. CDR3 protein: CASSAGRDRDHEQYF. Here the CDR3 DNA reads TGTGCCAGCAGCGCCGGGAGGGACAGGGACCACGAGCAGTACTTC.

This chain joins TRBV19 and TRBJ1-2; 7 bases align to TRBD1. The CDR3 loop spans 12 amino acids. Germline V lookup: CDR1 LNHDA, CDR2 SQIVND (reference sequence). Unmatched junction bases numbered 6, after V lost 7 bases and J lost 7 bases. DNA of the CDR3: TGTGCCAGTAACGAGGGGGCCGGTGGCTACACCTTC. This translates into CASNEGAGGYTF. Drawing the rest from reference TRBV19 and TRBJ1-2, the complete variable domain is DGGITQSPKYLFRKEGQNVTLSCEQNLNHDAMYWYRQDPGQGLRLIYYSQIVNDFQKGDIAEGYSVSREKKESFPLTVTSAQKNPTAFYLCASNEGAGGYTFGSGTRLTVV.

This clone appeared once. This chain links TRBV9 with TRBJ1-1; possibly TRBD1 for D (6 bases). V was clipped by 0 bases and J by 8 bases, with 14 bases between them. The CDR3 is 14 amino acids. The germline V gene has CDR1 SGDLS and CDR2 YYNGEE. The CDR3 here is CASSVGTDSVEAFF. The CDR3 DNA follows: TGTGCCAGCAGCGTAGGAACGGACAGCGTCGAAGCTTTCTTT.

The sample holds a few counts of this clone. The genes are TRBV9 and TRBJ2-2; 11 nucleotides line up with TRBD1. V lost 4 bases to trimming and J lost 4 bases; unmatched junction nucleotides: 6. CDR3 length: 16 amino acids. The germline CDR1 and CDR2 sequences are SGDLS and YYNGEE. CDR3 protein: CASSPRDRGSTGELFF. The CDR3 DNA follows: TGTGCCAGCAGCCCCCGGGACAGGGGGAGCACCGGGGAGCTGTTTTTT.

The chain carries TRBV13 and TRBJ1-6, with TRBD1 as a possible D gene (6 bases). Germline CDR1 and CDR2: PRHDT and FYEKMQ (reference sequence). This CDR3 has 14 amino acids. V lost 3 bases and J lost 7, with 10 bases in between. The CDR3 sequence: CASSLTGRNSPLHF. CDR3 bases: TGTGCCAGCAGCTTGACAGGACGGAATTCACCCCTCCACTTT.

The CDR3 DNA sequence: TGTGCCACCCGACAGGGGCGAGCGGACACTGAAGCTTTCTTT. Translating it yields CATRQGRADTEAFF. The chain joins TRBV28 to TRBJ1-1; TRBD1 matches 8 bases. The CDR3 is made up of 14 amino acids. Looked up from germline, CDR1 is MDHEN and CDR2 is SYDVKM. The J segment lost 3 bases and the V segment lost 10 bases, leaving 10 bases of the junction unmatched.

This CDR3 reads CASSLQGGYGYTF. CDR3 coding DNA: TGTGCCAGCAGCCTCCAGGGGGGCTATGGCTACACCTTC. The chain links TRBV28 to TRBJ1-2, with 7 bases that match TRBD1. The germline V gene encodes CDR1 MDHEN and CDR2 SYDVKM. J was trimmed by 4 bases and V by 6 bases; bases with no gene match: 5. The CDR3 length is 13 residues.

DNA of the CDR3: TGTGCCAGCAGCTTACAGGTTCCACTCACCTACGAGCAGTACTTC. Translation: CASSLQVPLTYEQYF. The rearrangement links TRBV7-8 to TRBJ2-7; no clear D gene. Germline V CDR1 and CDR2: SGHVS, FQNEAQ. The length of the CDR3 is 15 residues. Between the trimmed V and J ends, which lost 2 bases and 2 bases, there was a span of 13 bases.